The rows below give T cell receptor beta chains drawn from one sample of a study of OX40 agonist ivuxolimab in advanced cancers. Profiled with immunoSEQ multiplex PCR; TCRdb holds only in-frame clones, not every one. The sample shows roughly 19,000 clones, approximately 84% of them seen only once. The source was CD4+ or CD8+ T cells sorted from blood, collected in a trial of the OX40 agonist ivuxolimab. These receptor sequences come from an adult with an advanced solid tumor such as melanoma, head and neck, liver or kidney cancer. CDR3s include the opening cysteine and the closing phenylalanine or tryptophan. Each record gives: clone size, V gene, D gene, J gene, CDR3 DNA, CDR3 protein. The D gene is left open where the match is weak. Size tells how often a clone was seen (once, few, many) or the class of an expanded clone, and some rows leave it out.

clone size: -; V gene: TRBV7-9; D gene: -; J gene: TRBJ1-1; CDR3 DNA: TGTGCCAGCAGGCAGGGCAACACTGAAGCTTTCTTT; CDR3 protein: CASRQGNTEAFF
clone size: once; V gene: TRBV4-1; D gene: TRBD1; J gene: TRBJ1-5; CDR3 DNA: TGCGCCAGCGCCGTTGACAGGGGGAGCAATCAGCCCCAGCATTTT; CDR3 protein: CASAVDRGSNQPQHF
clone size: -; V gene: TRBV6-5; D gene: -; J gene: TRBJ1-6; CDR3 DNA: TGTGCCAGCACCAGAACCCGGACAGCCACTTCACCCCTCCACTTT; CDR3 protein: CASTRTRTATSPLHF
clone size: -; V gene: TRBV6-6; D gene: -; J gene: TRBJ2-5; CDR3 DNA: TGTGCCAGCAGACCCCCGACTGGCGGGATACAAGAGACCCAGTACTTC; CDR3 protein: CASRPPTGGIQETQYF
clone size: -; V gene: TRBV30; D gene: TRBD1; J gene: TRBJ1-1; CDR3 DNA: TGTGCCTGGAGTGGAGAGGGGGCGCCCACTGAAGCTTTCTTT; CDR3 protein: CAWSGEGAPTEAFF
clone size: -; V gene: TRBV6-1; D gene: -; J gene: TRBJ2-1; CDR3 DNA: TGTGCCAGCAGTGAAAGGGGTACCGAGCAGTTCTTC; CDR3 protein: CASSERGTEQFF
clone size: -; V gene: TRBV14; D gene: -; J gene: TRBJ2-1; CDR3 DNA: TGTGCCAGCAGCACTCGACAGGCAAAAACCTACAATGAGCAGTTCTTC; CDR3 protein: CASSTRQAKTYNEQFF
clone size: -; V gene: TRBV7-3; D gene: -; J gene: TRBJ2-1; CDR3 DNA: TGTGCCAGCAGCATCGACGGACCGAGCTCCTACAATGAGCAGTTCTTC; CDR3 protein: CASSIDGPSSYNEQFF
clone size: -; V gene: TRBV6-5; D gene: -; J gene: TRBJ2-5; CDR3 DNA: TGTGCCAGCAGCCGAGAGAATCATGAGACCCAGTACTTC; CDR3 protein: CASSRENHETQYF
clone size: -; V gene: TRBV28; D gene: TRBD1; J gene: TRBJ2-7; CDR3 DNA: TGTGCCAGCAGCCAACCCCGGGACAGGGCTTCCTACGAGCAGTACTTC; CDR3 protein: CASSQPRDRASYEQYF
clone size: -; V gene: TRBV5-5; D gene: -; J gene: TRBJ2-3; CDR3 DNA: TGTGCCAGCAGCTTGGTCTCCACAGATACGCAGTATTTT; CDR3 protein: CASSLVSTDTQYF
clone size: -; V gene: TRBV5-1; D gene: -; J gene: TRBJ1-6; CDR3 DNA: TGCGCCAGCAGTTTGGGAGGGGCGTGGACGTTTAATTCACCCCTCCACTTT; CDR3 protein: CASSLGGAWTFNSPLHF
clone size: -; V gene: TRBV6-4; D gene: TRBD2; J gene: TRBJ2-3; CDR3 DNA: TGTGCCAGCAGTGACGAGGCGGGGGGCACAGATACGCAGTATTTT; CDR3 protein: CASSDEAGGTDTQYF
clone size: -; V gene: TRBV7-9; D gene: -; J gene: TRBJ2-7; CDR3 DNA: TGTGCCAGCAGCACCACGATGGGATCCTCCTACGAGCAGCACTTC; CDR3 protein: CASSTTMGSSYEQHF
clone size: -; V gene: TRBV4-1; D gene: -; J gene: TRBJ1-3; CDR3 DNA: TGCGCCAGCAGCCACCTATACGGGGCTGGAAACACCATATATTTT; CDR3 protein: CASSHLYGAGNTIYF
clone size: -; V gene: TRBV6-1; D gene: -; J gene: TRBJ2-2; CDR3 DNA: TGTGCCAGCAGTGACCCCCGGGGGCGCGCGAACACCGGGGAGCTGTTTTTT; CDR3 protein: CASSDPRGRANTGELFF
clone size: -; V gene: TRBV11-2; D gene: -; J gene: TRBJ2-3; CDR3 DNA: TGTGCCAGCAGCTTCTGGTCCCTCTCAGATACGCAGTATTTT; CDR3 protein: CASSFWSLSDTQYF
clone size: -; V gene: TRBV6-4; D gene: -; J gene: TRBJ2-3; CDR3 DNA: TGTGCCAGCAGTTCGAGGGGGGAGGCAGATACGCAGTATTTT; CDR3 protein: CASSSRGEADTQYF
clone size: few; V gene: TRBV19; D gene: TRBD1; J gene: TRBJ1-2; CDR3 DNA: TGTGCCAGTGCAAAAGGACAGGGGGCGATCTATGGCTACACCTTC; CDR3 protein: CASAKGQGAIYGYTF
clone size: -; V gene: TRBV4-1; D gene: TRBD1; J gene: TRBJ1-1; CDR3 DNA: TGCGCCAGCAGCTGGTCAGACAGGGGTTACACTGAAGCTTTCTTT; CDR3 protein: CASSWSDRGYTEAFF
clone size: few; V gene: TRBV19; D gene: -; J gene: TRBJ1-1; CDR3 DNA: TGTGCCAGTAGCTTCGGGGACACTGAAGCTTTCTTT; CDR3 protein: CASSFGDTEAFF
clone size: -; V gene: TRBV27; D gene: -; J gene: TRBJ1-1; CDR3 DNA: TGTGCCAGCAGTTTAACGTACAGGGCAACTGAAGCTTTCTTT; CDR3 protein: CASSLTYRATEAFF
clone size: -; V gene: TRBV6-1; D gene: -; J gene: TRBJ2-7; CDR3 DNA: TGTGCCAGCAGGGTAGTTCTAGCTAGCTCCTACGAGCAGTACTTC; CDR3 protein: CASRVVLASSYEQYF
clone size: -; V gene: TRBV4-2; D gene: TRBD1; J gene: TRBJ2-7; CDR3 DNA: TGTGCCAGCAGCTCCGCTACAGGGGGGAGATACGAGCAGTACTTC; CDR3 protein: CASSSATGGRYEQYF
clone size: -; V gene: TRBV27; D gene: -; J gene: TRBJ1-6; CDR3 DNA: TGTGCCAGCAGTTTATTGGAGGGGAATTCACCCCTCCACTTT; CDR3 protein: CASSLLEGNSPLHF
clone size: few; V gene: TRBV28; D gene: TRBD1; J gene: TRBJ1-5; CDR3 DNA: TGTGCCAGCAGTTTAGTAGACAGGGCTATCAATCAGCCCCAGCATTTT; CDR3 protein: CASSLVDRAINQPQHF
clone size: -; V gene: TRBV6-1; D gene: TRBD2; J gene: TRBJ2-7; CDR3 DNA: TGTGCCAGCAGTGGGCTAGCGGGGAGCGACGAGCAGTACTTC; CDR3 protein: CASSGLAGSDEQYF
clone size: -; V gene: TRBV9; D gene: -; J gene: TRBJ1-3; CDR3 DNA: TGTGCCAGCAGCGTAGACAGGTCTGGAAACACCATATATTTT; CDR3 protein: CASSVDRSGNTIYF
clone size: -; V gene: TRBV19; D gene: TRBD1; J gene: TRBJ1-1; CDR3 DNA: TGTGCCAGTAGTATGACAGGGGTAACTGAAGCTTTCTTT; CDR3 protein: CASSMTGVTEAFF
clone size: -; V gene: TRBV5-4; D gene: -; J gene: TRBJ2-2; CDR3 DNA: TGTGCCAGCAGCTTGGCGGGGACCGGGGAGCTGTTTTTT; CDR3 protein: CASSLAGTGELFF
clone size: -; V gene: TRBV14; D gene: -; J gene: TRBJ1-2; CDR3 DNA: TGTGCCAGCAGCCAAGATCGGGGCGGGCCCTATGGCTACACCTTC; CDR3 protein: CASSQDRGGPYGYTF
clone size: -; V gene: TRBV7-2; D gene: -; J gene: TRBJ2-5; CDR3 DNA: TGTGCCAGCAGCTTATCTATGGGAAGTGGCCAAGAGACCCAGTACTTC; CDR3 protein: CASSLSMGSGQETQYF
clone size: -; V gene: TRBV6-6; D gene: -; J gene: TRBJ1-2; CDR3 DNA: TGTGCCAGCAGTTTACGCGGAGCTGATGGCTACACCTTC; CDR3 protein: CASSLRGADGYTF
clone size: -; V gene: TRBV27; D gene: -; J gene: TRBJ1-2; CDR3 DNA: TGTGCCAGCTCGATTGGGCGCCCCAACTATGGCTACACCTTC; CDR3 protein: CASSIGRPNYGYTF
clone size: -; V gene: TRBV6-5; D gene: -; J gene: TRBJ2-7; CDR3 DNA: TGTGCCAGCAGTCCCGTGGTCACCTCCTACGAGCAGTACTTC; CDR3 protein: CASSPVVTSYEQYF
clone size: few; V gene: TRBV6-5; D gene: -; J gene: TRBJ1-6; CDR3 DNA: TGTGCCAGCAGCCCAGGAAATTCACCCCTCCACTTT; CDR3 protein: CASSPGNSPLHF
clone size: -; V gene: TRBV5-6; D gene: TRBD1; J gene: TRBJ2-3; CDR3 DNA: TGTGCCAGCAGTCGGGACAGGGGGTTCGCAGATACGCAGTATTTT; CDR3 protein: CASSRDRGFADTQYF
clone size: -; V gene: TRBV4-3; D gene: TRBD1; J gene: TRBJ1-5; CDR3 DNA: TGCGCCAGCAGCCAGGACAGGGGCTATAGCAATCAGCCCCAGCATTTT; CDR3 protein: CASSQDRGYSNQPQHF
clone size: -; V gene: TRBV4-3; D gene: -; J gene: TRBJ1-2; CDR3 DNA: TGCGCCAGCAGCCCCTTCGGACAGCTAAATAACTATGGCTACACCTTC; CDR3 protein: CASSPFGQLNNYGYTF
clone size: -; V gene: TRBV6-1; D gene: -; J gene: TRBJ1-4; CDR3 DNA: TGTGCCAGCAGTGAGATGGGAGGGGGAACTAATGAAAAACTGTTTTTT; CDR3 protein: CASSEMGGGTNEKLFF
clone size: -; V gene: TRBV11-2; D gene: -; J gene: TRBJ2-3; CDR3 DNA: TGTGCCAGCAGCCCCCTAGGCGGGGTCGGCACAGATACGCAGTATTTT; CDR3 protein: CASSPLGGVGTDTQYF
clone size: -; V gene: TRBV27; D gene: -; J gene: TRBJ2-6; CDR3 DNA: TGTGCCAGCAGTACCTACTCTGGGGCCAACGTCCTGACTTTC; CDR3 protein: CASSTYSGANVLTF
clone size: -; V gene: TRBV4-3; D gene: -; J gene: TRBJ1-5; CDR3 DNA: TGCGCCAGCAGCCAAGTGTTGGCCCAGGGATTTTGGCAGCCCCAGCATTTT; CDR3 protein: CASSQVLAQGFWQPQHF
clone size: -; V gene: TRBV6-8; D gene: -; J gene: TRBJ2-5; CDR3 DNA: TGTGCCAGCAGTGAAACCCAGACCCAGTACTTC; CDR3 protein: CASSETQTQYF
clone size: once; V gene: TRBV30; D gene: TRBD2; J gene: TRBJ2-2; CDR3 DNA: TGTGCCTGTTCAGACCTCGGGAGGACCGGGGAGCTGTTTTTT; CDR3 protein: CACSDLGRTGELFF
clone size: -; V gene: TRBV12-5; D gene: TRBD1; J gene: TRBJ2-2; CDR3 DNA: TGTGCTAGTGGTCCAGTTCGGGACAGGGGCGGGGAGCTGTTTTTT; CDR3 protein: CASGPVRDRGGELFF
clone size: -; V gene: TRBV6-1; D gene: TRBD2; J gene: TRBJ2-5; CDR3 DNA: TGTGCCAGCAGCTCACTAGCGGGGGGACAAGAGACCCAGTACTTC; CDR3 protein: CASSSLAGGQETQYF
clone size: few; V gene: TRBV7-9; D gene: -; J gene: TRBJ2-7; CDR3 DNA: TGTGCCAGCAGCTACACACAGACCTCCTACGAGCAGTACTTC; CDR3 protein: CASSYTQTSYEQYF